The present T cell receptor (beta chain) was sequenced within a study of beta chain features in type 1 diabetes. Study results and caveats: Moderate but significant shortening of TCRB CDR3s was recorded in all four CD4+ subsets from Type 1 diabetes patients.

Sorted populations all exceeded 98% purity. The study reverse transcribed the entire isolated RNA, so it sequenced expressed TCRB transcripts. Sequencing used immunoSEQ multiplex PCR; TCRdb keeps in-frame clones, though not all of them. This table holds 25,000 to 30,000 clones, around 54% found once. Comments on this clone: The antigen is not known.

The CDR3 is 14 amino acids. V lost 1 base, J lost 4 bases, and 10 bases lay in between. The germline gives CDR1 SGHAT, CDR2 FQNNGV. This receptor was obtained from a woman under 30 with type 1 diabetes. Material for sequencing was Tregs from blood. The gene calls are TRBV11-2 and TRBJ1-1, with no clear D. The CDR3 loop reads CASSLGPGGTEAFF. The CDR3 nucleotides are TGTGCCAGCAGCTTAGGACCGGGAGGCACTGAAGCTTTCTTT.